The 9 T cell receptor beta chains below all came from one sample that was sequenced in a study of T cells in Graves' hyperthyroidism and ophthalmopathy. What was amplified from RNA transcripts were TCR beta CDR3 regions. HTBI primers were employed in a first-round RT-PCR of the TCR CDR3. TCRdb reprocessed the multiplex PCR reads via MiXCR and lists one record per CDR3 protein. The sample contains 600,000 or so distinct CDR3 sequences, roughly 15% of which appear only once. Sequenced: blood. These receptors originate from a woman in her 50s with Graves' ophthalmopathy.

The chain carries TRBV27 and TRBJ1-5; D call uncertain. The germline V and J ends were trimmed by 3 bases and 9 bases, with 15 bases remaining between them. The CDR3 sequence is 14 residues long. Germline loops: CDR1 MNHEY, CDR2 SMNVEV (reference sequence). The CDR3 region has the DNA TGTGCCAGCAGTTTGCTGGCGGGGTTGAGGCCCCAGCATTTT. Translation: CASSLLAGLRPQHF.

This chain uses TRBV6-2 or TRBV6-3 with TRBJ1-5; D is undetermined. V gave up 0 bases and J gave up 3 bases, with 9 bases separating them. The CDR3 is made up of 15 amino acids. Looked up from germline, CDR1 is MNHEY and CDR2 is SVGEGT. The CDR3 here is CASSYSNGPNQPQHF. CDR3 nucleotides: TGTGCCAGCAGTTACTCGAATGGGCCCAATCAGCCCCAGCATTTT.

This clonotype was detected many times. This chain links TRBV6-2 or TRBV6-3 with TRBJ1-1, with 8 bases aligning to TRBD1. Trimming took 7 bases from V and 0 from J; bases not matched to a gene: 10. CDR1 is MNHEY, CDR2 SVGEGT, per germline. The CDR3 sequence is 16 residues long. The CDR3 region is CASTLGQGLLNTEAFF. DNA of the CDR3: TGTGCCAGCACCTTAGGACAGGGTCTTCTGAACACTGAAGCTTTCTTT.

Concerning this clonotype itself: One end of the junction is discordant with germline, which a read error may explain. The genes are TRBV12-3 or TRBV12-4 and TRBJ2-2; D might be TRBD2 (5 bases). The CDR3 runs 15 residues. For the CDR3, the DNA is TGTGCCAGCAGTTTATCTCTCAGGCTTTCCGGGGAGCTGTCTTTT. It is translated as CASSLSLRLSGELSF.

This clonotype was recorded at least ten times. This rearrangement joins TRBV28 to TRBJ2-7; 9 nucleotides agree with TRBD2. Germline V gives CDR1 MDHEN, CDR2 SYDVKM. The CDR3 has 15 residues. V lost 5 bases and J lost 1; bases outside the gene matches: 6. DNA for the CDR3: TGTGCCAGCAGTACTCTAGCGGGAACGTCCTACGAGCAGTACTTC. Translation: CASSTLAGTSYEQYF. Full variable domain (outside the CDR3, taken from reference TRBV28 and TRBJ2-7): DVKVTQSSRYLVKRTGEKVFLECVQDMDHENMFWYRQDPGLGLRLIYFSYDVKMKEKGDIPEGYSVSREKKERFSLILESASTNQTSMYLCASSTLAGTSYEQYFGPGTRLTVT.

A word on this clonotype: This clone may be a read error of a much larger clone one base away. The chain has TRBV7-3 and TRBJ2-3, with D possibly being TRBD1 (6 bases). This CDR3 spans 16 amino acids. Trimming shortened V by 1 base and J by 4 bases, and 15 bases separated the two germline ends. Germline V CDR1 and CDR2: SGHTA, FQGTGA. CDR3 nucleotide sequence: TGTGCCAGCAGCTTAAGTGGCGCAGGGGTGGCAGATACGCAGTATTTT. Protein: CASSLSGAGVADTQYF. Supplemented by reference TRBV7-3 and TRBJ2-3, the full variable domain reads GAGVSQTPSNKVTEKGKYVELRCDPISGHTALYWYRQSLGQGPEFLIYFQGTGAADDSGLPNDRFFAVRPEGSVSTLKIQRTERGDSAVYLCASSLSGAGVADTQYFGPGTRLTVL.

This clonotype was observed many times. The chain combines TRBV24-1 with TRBJ1-1; possibly TRBD1 for D (5 bases). CDR1 and CDR2 from the germline V gene are KGHDR and SFDVKD. The CDR3 spans 12 residues. V lost 1 base and J 8 bases, leaving 7 bases between the germline ends. The CDR3 nucleotides read TGTGCCACCAGTGATTTATGGGGGGAAGCTTTCTTT. This codes for CATSDLWGEAFF.

This clonotype was seen a handful of times. V usage is TRBV9 and J usage is TRBJ2-1; no definite D call. Germline loops: CDR1 SGDLS, CDR2 YYNGEE. The CDR3 runs to 15 residues. Trimming shortened V by 0 bases and J by 6 bases, and 13 bases separated the two germline ends. This chain's CDR3 is CASSVEVETGNEQFF. The CDR3 region has the DNA TGTGCCAGCAGCGTAGAGGTAGAGACTGGCAATGAGCAGTTCTTC.

This clonotype was observed at least ten times. The V call is TRBV6-2 or TRBV6-3, the J call TRBJ2-5; D is unresolved. V was trimmed by 5 bases and J by 4 bases, leaving 11 bases between them. Germline CDR1 MNHEY, CDR2 SVGEGT. The length of the CDR3 is 13 residues. In DNA form, the CDR3 reads TGTGCCAGCAGTCAACGACACCCAGAGACCCAGTACTTC. Translation: CASSQRHPETQYF.